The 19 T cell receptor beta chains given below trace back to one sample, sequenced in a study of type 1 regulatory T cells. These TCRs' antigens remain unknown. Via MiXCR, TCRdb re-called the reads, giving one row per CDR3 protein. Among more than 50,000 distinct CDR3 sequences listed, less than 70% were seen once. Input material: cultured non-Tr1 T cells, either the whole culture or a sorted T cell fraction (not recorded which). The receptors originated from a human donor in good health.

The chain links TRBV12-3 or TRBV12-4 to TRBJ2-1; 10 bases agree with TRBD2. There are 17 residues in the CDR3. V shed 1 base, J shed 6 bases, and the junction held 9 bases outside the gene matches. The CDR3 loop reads CASSLDKLAGVGNEQFF. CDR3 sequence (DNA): TGTGCCAGCAGTTTAGACAAGCTAGCGGGAGTGGGCAATGAGCAGTTCTTC.

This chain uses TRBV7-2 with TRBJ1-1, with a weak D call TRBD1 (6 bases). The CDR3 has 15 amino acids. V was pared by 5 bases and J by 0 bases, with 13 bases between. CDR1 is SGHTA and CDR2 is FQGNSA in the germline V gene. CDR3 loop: CASSNKQGLNTEAFF. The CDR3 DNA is TGTGCCAGCAGCAACAAACAGGGACTGAACACTGAAGCTTTCTTT.

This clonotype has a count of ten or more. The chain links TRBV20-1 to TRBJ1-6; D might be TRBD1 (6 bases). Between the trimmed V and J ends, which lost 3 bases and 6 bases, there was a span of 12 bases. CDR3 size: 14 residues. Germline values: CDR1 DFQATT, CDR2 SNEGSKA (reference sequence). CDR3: CSARAIRGNSPLHF. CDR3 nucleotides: TGCAGTGCTAGGGCAATCAGGGGTAATTCACCCCTCCACTTT.

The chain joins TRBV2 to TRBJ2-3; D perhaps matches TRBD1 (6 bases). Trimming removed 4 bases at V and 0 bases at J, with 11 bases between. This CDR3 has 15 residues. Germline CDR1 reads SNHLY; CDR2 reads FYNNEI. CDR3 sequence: CASSGGRGSTDTQYF. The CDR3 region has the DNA TGTGCCAGCAGTGGGGGCAGGGGAAGCACAGATACGCAGTATTTT.

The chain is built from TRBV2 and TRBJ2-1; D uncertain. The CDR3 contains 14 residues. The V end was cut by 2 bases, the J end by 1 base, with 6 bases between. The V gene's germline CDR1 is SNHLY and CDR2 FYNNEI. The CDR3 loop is CASSERVSYNEQFF. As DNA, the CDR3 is TGTGCCAGCAGTGAACGCGTTTCCTACAATGAGCAGTTCTTC.

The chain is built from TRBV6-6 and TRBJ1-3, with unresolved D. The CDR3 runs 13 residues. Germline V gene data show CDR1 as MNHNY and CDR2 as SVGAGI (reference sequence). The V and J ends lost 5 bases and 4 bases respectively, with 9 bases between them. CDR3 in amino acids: CASSVTLGNTIYF. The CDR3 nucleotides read TGTGCCAGCAGTGTTACCCTCGGAAACACCATATATTTT.

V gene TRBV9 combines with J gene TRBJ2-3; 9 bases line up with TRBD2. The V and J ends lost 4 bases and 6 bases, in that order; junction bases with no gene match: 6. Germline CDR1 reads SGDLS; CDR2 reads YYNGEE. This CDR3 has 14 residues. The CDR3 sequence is CASSPGLARDTQYF. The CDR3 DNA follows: TGTGCCAGCAGCCCAGGACTAGCGAGGGATACGCAGTATTTT.

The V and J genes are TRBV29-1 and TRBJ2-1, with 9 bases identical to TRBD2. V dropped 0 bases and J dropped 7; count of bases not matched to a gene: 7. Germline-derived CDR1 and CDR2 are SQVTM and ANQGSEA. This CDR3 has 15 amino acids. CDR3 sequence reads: CSVEDRIAGVNEQFF. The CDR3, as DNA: TGCAGCGTTGAAGATAGGATAGCGGGAGTAAATGAGCAGTTCTTC.

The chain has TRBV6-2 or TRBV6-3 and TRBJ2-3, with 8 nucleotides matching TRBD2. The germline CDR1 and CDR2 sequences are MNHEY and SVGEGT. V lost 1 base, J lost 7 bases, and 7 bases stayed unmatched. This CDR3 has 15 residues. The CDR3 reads CASSYFETSVNTQYF. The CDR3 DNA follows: TGTGCCAGCAGTTACTTCGAGACTAGCGTGAATACGCAGTATTTT.

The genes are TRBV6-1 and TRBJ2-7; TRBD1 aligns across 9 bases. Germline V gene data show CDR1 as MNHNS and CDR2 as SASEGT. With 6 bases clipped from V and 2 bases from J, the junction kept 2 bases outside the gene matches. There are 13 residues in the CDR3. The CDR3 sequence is CASRQGAPYEQYF. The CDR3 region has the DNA TGTGCCAGCAGACAGGGGGCCCCCTACGAGCAGTACTTC.

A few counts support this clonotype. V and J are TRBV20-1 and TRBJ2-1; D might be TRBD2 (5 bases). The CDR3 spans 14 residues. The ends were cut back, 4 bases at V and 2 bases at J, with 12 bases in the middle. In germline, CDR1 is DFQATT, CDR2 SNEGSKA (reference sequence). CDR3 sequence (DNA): TGCAGTGCTAACCTCCCGAGGGCCTACAATGAGCAGTTCTTC. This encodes CSANLPRAYNEQFF.

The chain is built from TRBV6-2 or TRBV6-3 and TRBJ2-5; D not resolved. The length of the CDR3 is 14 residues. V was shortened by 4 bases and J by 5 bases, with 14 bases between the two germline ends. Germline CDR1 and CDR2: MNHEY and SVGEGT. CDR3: CASSLLEFSETQYF. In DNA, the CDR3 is TGTGCCAGCAGTTTATTGGAGTTCTCGGAGACCCAGTACTTC.

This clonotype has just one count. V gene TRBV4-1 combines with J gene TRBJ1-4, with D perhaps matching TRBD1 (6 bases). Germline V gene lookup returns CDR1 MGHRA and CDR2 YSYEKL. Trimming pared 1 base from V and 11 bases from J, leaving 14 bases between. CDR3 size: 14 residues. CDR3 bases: TGCGCCAGCAGCCAAGTTCGGGCAGGGGACAAACTGTTTTTT. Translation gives CASSQVRAGDKLFF.

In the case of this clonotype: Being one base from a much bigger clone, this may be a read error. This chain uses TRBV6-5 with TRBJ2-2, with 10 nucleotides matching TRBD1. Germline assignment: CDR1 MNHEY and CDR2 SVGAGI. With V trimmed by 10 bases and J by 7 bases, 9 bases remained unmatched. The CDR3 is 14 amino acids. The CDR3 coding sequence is TGTGCCAACAAGGGACAGGGGTTAATCGGGGAGCTGTTTTTT. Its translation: CANKGQGLIGELFF.

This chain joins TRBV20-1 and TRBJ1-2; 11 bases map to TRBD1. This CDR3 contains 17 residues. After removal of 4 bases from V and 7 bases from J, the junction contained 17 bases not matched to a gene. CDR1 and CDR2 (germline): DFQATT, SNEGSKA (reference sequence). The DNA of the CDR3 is TGCAGTGCTACCCGGGTACGGACAGGGGGCGCGTCAAGTGGCTACACCTTC. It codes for CSATRVRTGGASSGYTF.

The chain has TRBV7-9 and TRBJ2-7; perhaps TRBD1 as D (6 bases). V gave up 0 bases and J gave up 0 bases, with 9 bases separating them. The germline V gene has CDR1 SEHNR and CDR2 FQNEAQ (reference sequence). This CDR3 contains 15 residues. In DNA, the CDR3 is TGTGCCAGCAGCTTAGCGGACAGACGCTCCTACGAGCAGTACTTC. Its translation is CASSLADRRSYEQYF.

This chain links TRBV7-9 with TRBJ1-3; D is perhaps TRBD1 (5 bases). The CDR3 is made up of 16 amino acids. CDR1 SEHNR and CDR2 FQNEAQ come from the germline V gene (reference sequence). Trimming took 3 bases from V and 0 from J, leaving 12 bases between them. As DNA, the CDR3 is TGTGCCAGCAGCTTCGGCAGGGCCGACTCTGGAAACACCATATATTTT. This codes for CASSFGRADSGNTIYF.

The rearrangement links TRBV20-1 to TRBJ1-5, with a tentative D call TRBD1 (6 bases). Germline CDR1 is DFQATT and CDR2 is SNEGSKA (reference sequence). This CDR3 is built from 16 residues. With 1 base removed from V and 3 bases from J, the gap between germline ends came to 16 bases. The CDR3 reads CSARGAGTSHNQPQHF. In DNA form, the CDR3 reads TGCAGTGCTAGAGGGGCGGGGACATCGCACAATCAGCCCCAGCATTTT.

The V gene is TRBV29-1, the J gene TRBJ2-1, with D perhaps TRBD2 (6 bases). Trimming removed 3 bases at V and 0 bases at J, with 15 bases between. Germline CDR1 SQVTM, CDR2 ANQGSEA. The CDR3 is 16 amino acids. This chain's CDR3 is CSVEGSGGSSYNEQFF. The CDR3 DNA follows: TGCAGCGTTGAGGGTAGCGGAGGGAGCTCCTACAATGAGCAGTTCTTC.